This T cell receptor beta chain was captured in a study of blood T cell repertoires in COVID-19. Overall study: Sites in the United States, Italy and Spain provided acute and convalescent COVID-19 samples.

The repertoire was sequenced with immunoSEQ multiplex PCR; TCRdb's copy has only in-frame clones and lacks some. The profile shows about 250,000 clones, around 84% of them singletons. Recovery meant two consecutive negative NP/OP PCR tests, professional clearance, or resolved symptoms. CDR3 size: 18 residues. V was pared by 2 bases and J by 2 bases, with 14 bases of the junction left unmatched. Germline CDR1 is SEHNR and CDR2 is FQNEAQ (reference sequence). There are a few counts of this clone. V is TRBV7-9 and J is TRBJ2-7; 8 bases align to TRBD2. Sequenced input: PBMCs or T cells enriched from blood (not recorded which). This receptor was identified in a woman between 50 and 59 years old who had recovered from COVID-19. This CDR3 reads CASSLKSGGLSSPYEQYF. In nucleotides, the CDR3 is TGTGCCAGCAGCTTAAAGTCGGGGGGGCTCTCAAGTCCCTACGAGCAGTACTTC.